This entry lists 3 T cell receptor beta chains sequenced from one sample in a study of blood T cell repertoires in COVID-19. The repertoire was sequenced with immunoSEQ multiplex PCR; TCRdb's copy has only in-frame clones and lacks some. The sample records around 150,000 clones, almost 85% being singletons. The sample consisted of peripheral blood. These receptor sequences come from a woman older than 75 with acute or convalescent COVID-19.

The chain joins TRBV2 to TRBJ1-1; D is ambiguous. Germline CDR1 and CDR2: SNHLY and FYNNEI. The CDR3 loop spans 11 amino acids. V lost 8 bases, J lost 1 base, and 5 bases lay in between. This chain's CDR3 is CASRENTEAFF. The CDR3 DNA is TGTGCCAGCCGGGAGAACACTGAAGCTTTCTTT.

The CDR3 region is CASSLVQGGNTEAFF. In DNA form, the CDR3 reads TGTGCCAGCAGCTTAGTTCAGGGCGGGAACACTGAAGCTTTCTTT. The chain uses TRBV7-9 and TRBJ1-1; D is perhaps TRBD1 (5 bases). Germline lookup yields CDR1 SEHNR and CDR2 FQNEAQ (reference sequence). This CDR3 is built from 15 residues. V was cut by 1 base and J by 1 base, with 10 bases left in between.

The chain carries TRBV20-1 and TRBJ1-1; no definite D call. The germline V gene has CDR1 DFQATT and CDR2 SNEGSKA (reference sequence). Trimming shortened V by 8 bases and J by 6 bases, and 7 bases separated the two germline ends. This CDR3 comprises 9 residues. The CDR3 DNA reads TGCAGTCCCCCGGCTGAAGCTTTCTTT. Residues: CSPPAEAFF.